This TCR beta chain appears in the sequencing data of a study of CD8 T cells in Susac syndrome. Per germline, CDR1 SEHNR and CDR2 FQNEAQ (reference sequence). The V and J ends lost 4 bases and 5 bases respectively, with 10 bases between them. The CDR3 length is 13 residues. Random hexamers were used to reverse transcribe an amount of about 0.45 to 1 ug RNA. TCRdb recomputed calls from the immunoSEQ multiplex PCR reads with MiXCR, one row per CDR3 protein. The sample lists more than 150,000 distinct CDR3 sequences, about 94% occurring once. Each multiple sclerosis control was a treatment-naive patient with relapsing-remitting disease that was either stable or active.

The genes are TRBV7-9 and TRBJ2-3, with D unclear. The source of this sequence is a human donor with multiple sclerosis. Sequencing was performed on CD8+ T cells from PBMCs. The CDR3 DNA reads as TGTGCCAGCAGCTCGCGTTTAAGAGATACGCAGTATTTT. It specifies CASSSRLRDTQYF.